The 24 T cell receptor beta chains below all came from one sample that was sequenced in a study of human T cells and chemical hapten exposure. TCRdb reanalysed the RACE reads using MiXCR and keeps one entry per CDR3 protein. The table has 65,000 to 70,000 distinct CDR3 sequences, roughly 9.8% seen once. Time point described: pre-sensitization, week 0. The treatment: therapeutic diphenylcyclopropenone sensitization with weekly scalp DPC. This material consisted of whole blood, taken in connection with sensitization to the hapten diphenylcyclopropenone (DPC). The receptors were gathered from a woman in her 50s with alopecia areata. Some clones in this sample may be carry-over from other donors' samples.

This clonotype was seen a handful of times. V gene TRBV7-9 combines with J gene TRBJ2-3, with D perhaps TRBD1 (6 bases). The CDR3 has 12 amino acids. The ends were cut back, 10 bases at V and 2 bases at J, with 10 bases in the middle. Germline V gives CDR1 SEHNR, CDR2 FQNEAQ (reference sequence). The CDR3 nucleotides are TGTGCCACCGGACAGAACACAGATACGCAGTATTTT. Translating it yields CATGQNTDTQYF.

This clonotype has just a few counts. The V call is TRBV6-1, the J call TRBJ2-3; D might be TRBD1 (5 bases). V lost 3 bases and J lost 1, with 11 bases in between. This CDR3 comprises 15 residues. Germline-derived CDR1 and CDR2 are MNHNS and SASEGT. CDR3 sequence: CASSDQGAGTDTQYF. The CDR3 DNA sequence: TGTGCCAGCAGTGACCAGGGTGCTGGCACAGATACGCAGTATTTT.

By sample share, this clonotype is medium-sized. This chain links TRBV2 with TRBJ2-1, with D possibly TRBD1 on 6 matching bases. CDR1 and CDR2 from the germline V gene are SNHLY and FYNNEI. V gave up 6 bases and J gave up 8 bases, with 23 bases separating them. The CDR3 length is 16 residues. CDR3 sequence: CASRDPRTEMGDEQFF. In DNA, the CDR3 is TGTGCCAGCAGGGATCCGCGGACAGAGATGGGAGATGAGCAGTTCTTC.

The rearrangement links TRBV7-8 to TRBJ2-1, with D perhaps TRBD1 or TRBD2 (5 bases each). The CDR3 consists of 16 residues. Germline CDR1 reads SGHVS; CDR2 reads FQNEAQ. The germline V and J ends were trimmed by 2 bases and 0 bases, with 11 bases remaining between them. CDR3 protein: CASSLFGGSSYNEQFF. In nucleotides, the CDR3 is TGTGCCAGCAGCTTATTTGGGGGTAGCTCCTACAATGAGCAGTTCTTC.

In this sample, this clonotype turned up many times. The J gene is TRBJ1-1, the V gene TRBV5-5; TRBD1 is a possible D gene (5 bases). V was clipped by 0 bases and J by 10 bases, with 10 bases between them. This CDR3 contains 12 residues. Germline-derived CDR1 and CDR2 are SGHKS and YYEKEE (reference sequence). The CDR3 DNA reads as TGTGCCAGCAGCTTGGTCGGGGGAGGAGCTTTCTTT. Translating it yields CASSLVGGGAFF.

The genes are TRBV9 and TRBJ2-2; weak D call: TRBD1 (5 bases). V lost 4 bases to trimming and J lost 1 base, with 11 bases between them. CDR3 size: 15 residues. Germline V lookup: CDR1 SGDLS, CDR2 YYNGEE. CDR3 loop: CASSYRTGNTGELFF. CDR3 DNA sequence: TGTGCCAGCAGCTACCGAACAGGGAACACCGGGGAGCTGTTTTTT.

This clonotype came up many times. This rearrangement joins TRBV20-1 to TRBJ2-7; 12 bases align to TRBD1. Looked up from germline, CDR1 is DFQATT and CDR2 is SNEGSKA (reference sequence). The CDR3 runs to 13 residues. The CDR3 DNA reads TGCAGCGCTGCGGGGACAGGGGGCCGGGAGCAGTACTTC. Protein sequence: CSAAGTGGREQYF.

This clonotype was found many times. V usage is TRBV11-2 and J usage is TRBJ2-1; 7 bases align to TRBD1. Germline V gene data show CDR1 as SGHAT and CDR2 as FQNNGV. This CDR3 is 17 amino acids long. J gave up 7 bases and V 1 base, and 13 bases lay outside the gene matches. CDR3 in DNA: TGTGCCAGCAGCTTAGGGCGACAGGGAAACCTCATTAATGAGCAGTTCTTC. Translated: CASSLGRQGNLINEQFF.

This clonotype occurred many times. This sequence joins TRBV5-1 and TRBJ2-3; 10 bases are shared with TRBD2. Germline V CDR1 and CDR2: SGHRS, YFSETQ. V lost 0 bases and J lost 1; bases outside the gene matches: 5. CDR3 length: 17 amino acids. CDR3 DNA sequence: TGCGCCAGCAGCTTGGTGCCTAGCGGGAGCGGCACAGATACGCAGTATTTT. It yields the protein CASSLVPSGSGTDTQYF.

The CDR3 loop is CAWRSLEKLFF. DNA for the CDR3: TGTGCCTGGAGGTCCCTCGAAAAACTGTTTTTT. This sequence joins TRBV30 and TRBJ1-4; D gene uncertain. Germline V gives CDR1 GTSNPN, CDR2 SVGIG (reference sequence). Trimming cost V 3 bases and J 8 bases, with 7 bases left between them. This CDR3 is built from 11 residues.

The V gene is TRBV20-1, the J gene TRBJ2-7; D unclear. The germline V gene encodes CDR1 DFQATT and CDR2 SNEGSKA (reference sequence). With 7 bases removed from V and 0 bases from J, the gap between germline ends came to 10 bases. The CDR3 runs to 12 residues. CDR3 nucleotide sequence: TGCAGTGTTTTCATCAGCTCCTACGAGCAGTACTTC. Its translation: CSVFISSYEQYF.

This clonotype has only a few counts. The rearrangement uses TRBV5-4 and TRBJ2-7, with D tentatively TRBD1 (5 bases). This CDR3 has 16 residues. V lost 5 bases and J 0 bases, leaving 18 bases between the germline ends. Germline CDR1 and CDR2: SGHNT and YYREEE (reference sequence). CDR3 bases: TGTGCCAGCAGTTCCGACAGCGCTCTCTCCTCCTACGAGCAGTACTTC. It codes for CASSSDSALSSYEQYF.

V is TRBV28 and J is TRBJ1-4; 7 nucleotides align to TRBD1. The ends lost 6 bases at V and 3 bases at J; junction bases unmatched: 7. Looked up from germline, CDR1 is MDHEN and CDR2 is SYDVKM. This CDR3 is 15 amino acids long. CDR3 in DNA: TGTGCCAGCAGCCCACCAGGGGGATCTAATGAAAAACTGTTTTTT. Encoded protein: CASSPPGGSNEKLFF.

This clonotype was observed a handful of times. The chain links TRBV12-5 to TRBJ1-4; no clear D gene. The V gene's germline CDR1 is LGHNT and CDR2 FRNRAP. The CDR3 loop spans 12 amino acids. Deletions cut 3 bases from V and 10 bases from J, with 9 bases between. DNA for the CDR3: TGTGCTAGTGGTTTATCGCGGGGAAAACTGTTTTTT. Translation gives CASGLSRGKLFF.

The chain joins TRBV28 to TRBJ2-4; possibly TRBD1 for D (5 bases). CDR1 is MDHEN, CDR2 SYDVKM, per germline. Between the trimmed V and J ends, which lost 7 bases and 1 base, there was a span of 14 bases. The CDR3 consists of 15 residues. The CDR3, as DNA: TGTGCCAGCACCGTAGGGGTTACTGCCAAAAACATTCAGTACTTC. Residues: CASTVGVTAKNIQYF.

CDR3 sequence reads: CSARGGTINEQFF. The DNA for the CDR3 is TGCAGTGCTAGAGGCGGGACTATTAATGAGCAGTTCTTC. The chain combines TRBV20-1 with TRBJ2-1; the match to TRBD2 covers 7 bases. CDR1 and CDR2 from the germline V gene are DFQATT and SNEGSKA (reference sequence). V was clipped by 1 base and J by 7 bases; unmatched bases: 4. The CDR3 consists of 13 residues.

This clonotype was seen repeatedly, ten times or more. This chain connects TRBV4-2 to TRBJ2-1, with 8 bases lining up with TRBD1. Unmatched junction bases numbered 10, after V lost 3 bases and J lost 0 bases. CDR3 length equals 18 residues. Germline V gene data show CDR1 as LGHNA and CDR2 as YNFKEQ. The CDR3 loop is CASSQPTGVGSSYNEQFF. CDR3 nucleotides: TGTGCCAGCAGCCAGCCGACAGGGGTGGGTAGCTCCTACAATGAGCAGTTCTTC.

The table lists this clonotype with a few counts. This rearrangement joins TRBV20-1 to TRBJ2-7; D remains ambiguous. V lost 0 bases and J lost 0, with 6 bases in between. CDR1 DFQATT and CDR2 SNEGSKA come from the germline V gene (reference sequence). CDR3 length equals 13 residues. CDR3 protein: CSARDPSSYEQYF. Written as DNA, the CDR3 is TGCAGTGCTAGAGACCCGAGCTCCTACGAGCAGTACTTC.

This clonotype was picked up many times. The chain has TRBV30 and TRBJ2-3; D is ambiguous. CDR3 size: 14 residues. V dropped 2 bases and J dropped 4 bases, with 13 bases sitting between them. Germline V gives CDR1 GTSNPN, CDR2 SVGIG (reference sequence). The DNA of the CDR3 is TGTGCCTGGAGTCCCCGGAGTGTAGCAGATACGCAGTATTTT. Protein sequence: CAWSPRSVADTQYF. The whole variable domain, filled in from reference TRBV30 and TRBJ2-3, reads SQTIHQWPATLVQPVGSPLSLECTVEGTSNPNLYWYRQAAGRGLQLLFYSVGIGQISSEVPQNLSASRPQDRQFILSSKKLLLSDSGFYLCAWSPRSVADTQYFGPGTRLTVL.

This clonotype was observed a few times. The genes are TRBV7-9 and TRBJ2-1; D is possibly TRBD2 (6 bases). The CDR3 spans 13 residues. The germline gives CDR1 SEHNR, CDR2 FQNEAQ (reference sequence). V dropped 5 bases and J dropped 5 bases, with 10 bases sitting between them. CDR3 in DNA: TGTGCCAGCAGCCGCGGGACCGACAATGAGCAGTTCTTC. Translated: CASSRGTDNEQFF. Full variable domain (missing parts from reference TRBV7-9 and TRBJ2-1): DTGVSQNPRHKITKRGQNVTFRCDPISEHNRLYWYRQTLGQGPEFLTYFQNEAQLEKSRLLSDRFSAERPKGSFSTLEIQRTEQGDSAMYLCASSRGTDNEQFFGPGTRLTVL.

The V and J genes are TRBV6-1 and TRBJ1-5; possibly TRBD1 for D (5 bases). V gave up 7 bases and J gave up 7 bases, with 14 bases separating them. The germline V gene has CDR1 MNHNS and CDR2 SASEGT. This CDR3 has 13 residues. Here the CDR3 reads CASILQGWQPQHF. The CDR3 DNA is TGTGCCAGCATCCTCCAGGGATGGCAGCCCCAGCATTTT.

There are a few counts of this clonotype. The chain recombines TRBV18 with TRBJ2-5, with D possibly matching TRBD1 (6 bases). The CDR3 has 13 residues. CDR1 is KGHSH and CDR2 is LQKENI in the germline V gene. V dropped 3 bases and J dropped 7 bases, with 12 bases sitting between them. DNA of the CDR3: TGTGCCAGCTCACCCCAAGGGGACACGACCCAGTACTTC. It translates to CASSPQGDTTQYF.

This clonotype was found a few times. The rearrangement links TRBV4-3 to TRBJ1-3, with 8 bases identical to TRBD1. After removal of 0 bases from V and 7 bases from J, the junction contained 5 bases not matched to a gene. The germline V gene has CDR1 LGHNA and CDR2 YSLEER. This CDR3 contains 15 residues. CDR3 region: CASSQEQGGYNTIYF. CDR3 DNA: TGCGCCAGCAGCCAAGAACAGGGGGGGTACAACACCATATATTTT.

This clonotype was detected many times. CDR3 nucleotides: TGCAGTGCTAAGGGGGACTTTCTTGAGCAGTTCTTC. This codes for CSAKGDFLEQFF. V is TRBV20-1 and J is TRBJ2-1, with D perhaps TRBD1 or TRBD2 (6 bases each). The CDR3 is 12 residues long. Deletions cut 4 bases from V and 9 bases from J, with 13 bases between. CDR1 and CDR2 from the germline V gene are DFQATT and SNEGSKA (reference sequence).